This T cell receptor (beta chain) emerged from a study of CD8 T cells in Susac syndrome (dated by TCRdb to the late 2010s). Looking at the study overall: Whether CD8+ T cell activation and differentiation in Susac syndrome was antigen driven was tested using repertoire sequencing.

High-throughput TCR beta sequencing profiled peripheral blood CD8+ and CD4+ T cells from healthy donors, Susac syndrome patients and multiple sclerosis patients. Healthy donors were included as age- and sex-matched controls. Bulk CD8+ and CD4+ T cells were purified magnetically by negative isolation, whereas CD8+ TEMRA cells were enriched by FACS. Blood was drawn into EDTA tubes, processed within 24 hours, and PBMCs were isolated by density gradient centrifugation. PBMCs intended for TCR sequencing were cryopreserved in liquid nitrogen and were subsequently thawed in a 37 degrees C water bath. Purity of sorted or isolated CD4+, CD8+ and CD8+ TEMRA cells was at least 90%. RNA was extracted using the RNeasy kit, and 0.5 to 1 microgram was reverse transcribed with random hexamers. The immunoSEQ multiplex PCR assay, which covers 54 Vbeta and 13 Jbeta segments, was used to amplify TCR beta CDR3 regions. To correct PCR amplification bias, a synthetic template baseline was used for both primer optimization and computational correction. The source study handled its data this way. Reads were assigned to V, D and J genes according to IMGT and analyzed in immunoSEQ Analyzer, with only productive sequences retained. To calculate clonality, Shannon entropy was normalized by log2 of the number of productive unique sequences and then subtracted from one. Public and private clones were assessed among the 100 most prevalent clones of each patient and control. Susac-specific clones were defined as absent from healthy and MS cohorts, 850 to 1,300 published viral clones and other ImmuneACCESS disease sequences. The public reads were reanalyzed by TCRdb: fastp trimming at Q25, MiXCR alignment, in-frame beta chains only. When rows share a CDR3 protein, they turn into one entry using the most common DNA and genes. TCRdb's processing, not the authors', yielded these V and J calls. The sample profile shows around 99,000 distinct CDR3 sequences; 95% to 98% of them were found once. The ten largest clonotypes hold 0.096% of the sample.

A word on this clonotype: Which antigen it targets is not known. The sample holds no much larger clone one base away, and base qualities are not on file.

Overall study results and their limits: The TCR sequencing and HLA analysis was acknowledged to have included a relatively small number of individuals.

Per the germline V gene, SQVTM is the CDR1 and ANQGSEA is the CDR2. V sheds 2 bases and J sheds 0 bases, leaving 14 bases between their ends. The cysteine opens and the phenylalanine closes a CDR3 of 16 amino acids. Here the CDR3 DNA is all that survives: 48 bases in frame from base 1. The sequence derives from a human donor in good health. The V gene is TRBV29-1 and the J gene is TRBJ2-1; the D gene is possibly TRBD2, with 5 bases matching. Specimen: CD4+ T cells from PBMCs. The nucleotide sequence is TGCAGCGTTGAAAGATCGGCGGGTCCCTCCTACAATGAGCAGTTCTTC. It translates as CSVERSAGPSYNEQFF.